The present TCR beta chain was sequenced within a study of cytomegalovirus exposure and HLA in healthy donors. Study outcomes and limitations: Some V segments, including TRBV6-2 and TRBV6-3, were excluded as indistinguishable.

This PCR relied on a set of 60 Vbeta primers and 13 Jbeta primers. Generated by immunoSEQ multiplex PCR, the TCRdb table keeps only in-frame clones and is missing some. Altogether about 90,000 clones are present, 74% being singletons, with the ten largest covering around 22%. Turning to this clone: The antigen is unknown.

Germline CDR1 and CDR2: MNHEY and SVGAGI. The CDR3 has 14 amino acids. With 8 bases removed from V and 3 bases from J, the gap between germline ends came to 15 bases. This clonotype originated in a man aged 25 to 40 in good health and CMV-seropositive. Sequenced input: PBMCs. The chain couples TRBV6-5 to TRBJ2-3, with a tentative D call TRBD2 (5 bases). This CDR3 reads CASSAGGRTDTQYF. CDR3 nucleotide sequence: TGTGCCAGCTCGGCAGGAGGTAGGACAGATACGCAGTATTTT.